The subject of this entry is one TCR beta chain. It has no known antigen specificity. Per-nucleotide qualities are absent, and no much larger clonotype sits a single base away. V and J are trimmed by 4 bases and 0 bases, and the gene matches miss 10 bases of the junction. From its cysteine to its phenylalanine, the CDR3 spans 18 amino acids. Only CDR3 DNA remains: 54 bases, in frame from the first base. Via the germline V gene, CDR1 is SGHRS and CDR2 YFSETQ. This entry is derived from a study of lymphopenia after photon versus proton radiotherapy (dated by TCRdb to the late 2010s). As for the study more broadly: The immunological effects of photon versus proton radiation therapy were compared in patients with gastrointestinal tumors who developed high-grade lymphopenia. The cohort comprised 20 or so patients with gastrointestinal tumors who received either photon or proton therapy and then developed lymphopenia. The goal of the study was to describe how the two radiation modalities differ in their effects on the immune system.

Library preparation used the immunoSEQ multiplex PCR assay. Alongside multiparametric flow cytometry, deep sequencing of rearranged TCR beta loci was used to profile the T cell repertoires. The source is immuneACCESS, and TCRdb retained only in-frame sequences with V and J called. Part of the clones is not carried over; for the studies checked, unresolved V genes explain less than half of this, and the remainder is unexplained. The sample table lists roughly 150,000 clones, approximately 86% of them with a count of one. The ten largest clones capture approximately 4.8% of the sample. General conclusions and limits of the study: During treatment, patients who received proton therapy stayed relatively stable, whereas patients who received photon therapy lost naive T cells and TCR diversity and gained effector/memory populations. Across the cohort, a larger post-nadir drop in TCR diversity was inversely correlated with overall survival time among patients who died. The survival association was assessed only in patients who died, and better survival with proton therapy was presented by the authors as a possibility rather than a demonstrated result. Once the lymphocyte count had reached its nadir, the repertoires of photon-treated patients showed oligoclonal expansion, particularly of CD8+ Temra cells, and this expansion drove the decline in diversity.

Here the chain combines TRBV5-1 and TRBJ2-6, with 7 middle bases fitting TRBD1. The source of this sequence is a man over 45 with gastric cancer. This material consisted of peripheral blood, taken from a patient treated with photon-based radiotherapy. The encoded CDR3 is CASSLGDSPSSGANVLTF. The sequenced DNA: TGCGCCAGCAGCCTTGGGGACAGTCCCTCCTCTGGGGCCAACGTCCTGACTTTC.